A selection of T cell receptor beta chains follows, all from one sample in a study of regulatory T cells in long-lasting Graves disease. One entry per CDR3 protein results from TCRdb running MiXCR on the multiplex PCR reads. The sample contains approximately 540,000 distinct CDR3 sequences, around 12% of which appear only once. The same specimen was also included in a second study, on T cells in Graves' hyperthyroidism and ophthalmopathy.

The specimen was peripheral blood mononuclear cells (PBMCs), collected at new diagnosis, from a patient treated with antithyroid drugs. Receptor source: a woman aged 25-40 years with Graves disease. The CDR3 runs from the conserved cysteine through the conserved F or W. D genes are given only for firm matches. A clone size is listed for some rows: how often the clone was seen (once, few, many), or a class if it is expanded.

TRBJ1-2 | many | TRBV6-5 | TRBD1 | CASSYSQGGTGYTF | TGTGCCAGCAGTTACTCGCAGGGGGGCACTGGCTACACCTTC
TRBJ1-4 | many | TRBV20-1 | NA | CSVGQRNEKLFF | TGCAGTGTCGGCCAGCGAAATGAAAAACTGTTTTTT
TRBJ2-1 | NA | TRBV3-1 | NA | CASSQGFTSYNEQFF | TGTGCCAGCAGCCAAGGGTTCACATCCTACAATGAGCAGTTCTTC
TRBJ2-3 | many | TRBV11-3 | NA | CASSLLIDTQYF | TGTGCCAGCAGCTTACTCATAGATACGCAGTATTTT
TRBJ2-3 | many | TRBV11-2 | TRBD2 | CASSRRSGRRGDTQYF | TGTGCCAGCAGCCGACGTAGCGGGAGGAGGGGAGATACGCAGTATTTT
TRBJ1-5 | many | TRBV7-2 | NA | CASSLERRERVQPQHF | TGTGCCAGCAGCTTAGAACGGAGGGAACGAGTTCAGCCCCAGCATTTT
TRBJ2-3 | many | TRBV12-3/TRBV12-4 | NA | CASSLKGRADTQYF | TGTGCCAGCAGCCTAAAGGGGCGGGCAGATACGCAGTATTTT
TRBJ2-5 | NA | TRBV20-1 | NA | CSARFPSQETQYF | TGCAGTGCTAGATTCCCTTCTCAAGAGACCCAGTACTTC
TRBJ1-1 | few | TRBV12-3/TRBV12-4 | NA | CASSRSTGEAFF | TGTGCCAGCAGTAGATCGACAGGTGAAGCTTTCTTT
TRBJ2-2 | NA | TRBV6-2/TRBV6-3 | NA | CASSYSKGLTGELFF | TGTGCCAGCAGTTACTCGAAAGGACTCACCGGGGAGCTGTTTTTT
TRBJ2-3 | few | TRBV4-3 | NA | CASSLGPRHSTDTQYF | TGCGCCAGCAGCCTTGGGCCCCGGCATAGCACAGATACGCAGTATTTT
TRBJ2-1 | many | TRBV28 | TRBD2 | CASSSGLAGPHSYNEQFF | TGTGCCAGCAGTTCCGGACTAGCGGGACCACATTCCTACAATGAGCAGTTCTTC
TRBJ1-4 | many | TRBV20-1 | NA | CSANGGYNEKLFF | TGCAGTGCTAACGGGGGGTATAATGAAAAACTGTTTTTT
TRBJ1-1 | many | TRBV27 | NA | CASSLHGQLTEAFF | TGTGCCAGCAGTTTGCATGGACAGCTCACTGAAGCTTTCTTT
TRBJ2-3 | NA | TRBV13 | TRBD2 | CASSFVKRLAGRIDTQYF | TGTGCCAGCAGCTTCGTAAAAAGACTAGCAGGGCGGATAGATACGCAGTATTTT
TRBJ2-7 | few | TRBV4-3 | NA | CASSPFGVSYEQYF | TGCGCCAGCAGCCCGTTCGGGGTCTCCTACGAGCAGTACTTC
TRBJ2-1 | NA | TRBV6-5 | NA | CASSYGHSANNEQFF | TGTGCCAGCAGTTATGGTCACAGCGCAAACAATGAGCAGTTCTTC
TRBJ1-2 | few | TRBV4-3 | TRBD1 | CASSRFDRDRDYGYTF | TGCGCCAGCAGCCGATTCGACAGGGATCGGGACTATGGCTACACCTTC
TRBJ2-5 | few | TRBV13 | NA | CASSSHLRTQYF | TGTGCCAGCAGCTCCCATTTGCGGACCCAGTACTTC
TRBJ2-1 | NA | TRBV12-3/TRBV12-4 | TRBD2 | CASSHLAGGYNEQFF | TGTGCCAGCAGCCATCTAGCGGGAGGCTACAATGAGCAGTTCTTC
TRBJ2-1 | many | TRBV28 | NA | CAIRQIGISYNEQFF | TGTGCCATCCGACAGATCGGGATCAGTTACAATGAGCAGTTCTTC
TRBJ2-2 | NA | TRBV30 | NA | CAWSVQGVGGELFF | TGTGCCTGGAGTGTACAAGGGGTCGGCGGGGAGCTGTTTTTT
TRBJ2-2 | many | TRBV29-1 | NA | CSANEGFGLFF | TGCAGCGCCAACGAGGGATTCGGGCTGTTTTTT
TRBJ2-1 | many | TRBV6-2/TRBV6-3 | TRBD2 | CAARRAPGLAGTPYNEQFF | TGTGCCGCCCGCAGAGCCCCGGGACTAGCGGGTACCCCCTACAATGAGCAGTTCTTC
TRBJ1-1 | NA | TRBV7-9 | NA | CASSLTGIENTEAFF | TGTGCCAGCAGCTTAACAGGGATTGAGAACACTGAAGCTTTCTTT
TRBJ2-5 | few | TRBV7-6 | TRBD1 | CASSSQTGGVLSATQYF | TGTGCCAGCAGCTCTCAGACAGGGGGGGTCCTTTCAGCGACCCAGTACTTC
TRBJ2-1 | many | TRBV11-2 | TRBD2 | CASKSVPASGAGEQFF | TGTGCCAGCAAAAGCGTCCCGGCTAGCGGGGCCGGTGAGCAGTTCTTC
TRBJ2-7 | many | TRBV28 | TRBD1 | CASSYRGRNEQYF | TGTGCCAGCAGCTACAGGGGGCGGAACGAGCAGTACTTC
TRBJ1-1 | NA | TRBV20-1 | NA | CSAISSLDSEAFF | TGCAGTGCTATCTCATCCCTTGATAGTGAAGCTTTCTTT
TRBJ2-2 | NA | TRBV27 | TRBD2 | CASSTPGTSGSPTGELFF | TGTGCCAGCTCCACGCCCGGGACTAGCGGGAGCCCCACCGGGGAGCTGTTTTTT
TRBJ2-7 | many | TRBV27 | NA | CASSKGSSARTEQYF | TGTGCCAGCAGTAAGGGCTCTAGCGCACGCACCGAGCAGTACTTC
TRBJ1-5 | NA | TRBV27 | TRBD1 | CASSIGPGQGSIGNQPQHF | TGTGCCAGCAGTATAGGGCCGGGACAGGGGTCTATAGGCAATCAGCCCCAGCATTTT
TRBJ2-7 | few | TRBV7-2 | TRBD2 | CASSLGLAAYYEQYF | TGTGCCAGCAGCTTAGGGCTAGCGGCATACTACGAGCAGTACTTC
TRBJ1-1 | many | TRBV7-9 | TRBD1 | CAGRRGLNTEAFF | TGTGCCGGAAGGAGGGGGCTGAACACTGAAGCTTTCTTT
TRBJ2-1 | NA | TRBV24-1 | NA | CATQGRIPDHEQFF | TGTGCCACCCAAGGACGGATCCCCGACCATGAGCAGTTCTTC
TRBJ1-2 | many | TRBV3-1 | NA | CASSQLKSPYGYTF | TGTGCCAGCAGCCAACTTAAGTCTCCCTATGGCTACACCTTC
TRBJ1-2 | NA | TRBV5-1 | NA | CASSPGRNYGYTF | TGCGCCAGCAGCCCGGGACGGAACTATGGCTACACCTTC
TRBJ1-6 | many | TRBV28 | NA | CASSLGSPLHF | TGTGCCAGCAGCTTGGGCTCACCCCTCCACTTT
TRBJ2-7 | few | TRBV5-1 | TRBD1 | CASSFQGAAYEQYF | TGCGCCAGCAGCTTCCAGGGGGCGGCCTACGAGCAGTACTTC
TRBJ2-7 | few | TRBV11-2 | NA | CASSLFGAYEQYF | TGTGCCAGCAGCCTCTTTGGGGCCTACGAGCAGTACTTC
TRBJ2-5 | many | TRBV10-3 | TRBD1 | CAISAGGEETQYF | TGTGCCATCAGTGCAGGGGGCGAAGAGACCCAGTACTTC